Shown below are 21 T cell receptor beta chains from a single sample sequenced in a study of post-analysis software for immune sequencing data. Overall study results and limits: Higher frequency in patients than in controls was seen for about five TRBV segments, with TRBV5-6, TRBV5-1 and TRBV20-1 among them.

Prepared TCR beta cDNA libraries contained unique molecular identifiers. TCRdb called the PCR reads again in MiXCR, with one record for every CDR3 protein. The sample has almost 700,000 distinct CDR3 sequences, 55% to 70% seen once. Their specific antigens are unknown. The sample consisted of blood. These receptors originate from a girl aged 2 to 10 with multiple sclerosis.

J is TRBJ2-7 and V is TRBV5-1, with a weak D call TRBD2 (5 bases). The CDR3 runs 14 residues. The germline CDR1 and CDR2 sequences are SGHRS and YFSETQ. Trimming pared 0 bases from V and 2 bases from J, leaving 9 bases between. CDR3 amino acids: CASSLEEAPYEQYF. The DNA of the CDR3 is TGCGCCAGCAGCTTGGAGGAGGCACCCTACGAGCAGTACTTC. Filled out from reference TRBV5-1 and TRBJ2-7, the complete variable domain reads KAGVTQTPRYLIKTRGQQVTLSCSPISGHRSVSWYQQTPGQGLQFLFEYFSETQRNKGNFPGRFSGRQFSNSRSEMNVSTLELGDSALYLCASSLEEAPYEQYFGPGTRLTVT.

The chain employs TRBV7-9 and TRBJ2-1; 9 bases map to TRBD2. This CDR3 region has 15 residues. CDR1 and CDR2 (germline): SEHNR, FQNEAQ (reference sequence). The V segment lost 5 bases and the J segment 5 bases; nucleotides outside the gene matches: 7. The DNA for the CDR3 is TGTGCCAGCAGCGCCCTAGCGGGGCACCACAATGAGCAGTTCTTC. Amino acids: CASSALAGHHNEQFF.

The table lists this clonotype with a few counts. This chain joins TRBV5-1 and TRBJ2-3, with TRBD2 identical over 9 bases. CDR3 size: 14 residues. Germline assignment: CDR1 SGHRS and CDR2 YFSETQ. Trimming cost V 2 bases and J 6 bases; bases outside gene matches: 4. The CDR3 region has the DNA TGCGCCAGCAGCTTCGGACTAGCGTCGGATACGCAGTATTTT. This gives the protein CASSFGLASDTQYF.

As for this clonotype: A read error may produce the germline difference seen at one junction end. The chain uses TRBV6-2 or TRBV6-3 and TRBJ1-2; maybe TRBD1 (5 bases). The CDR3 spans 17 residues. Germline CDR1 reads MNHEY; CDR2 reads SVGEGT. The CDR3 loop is CASSCIRRQPSNYGYTF. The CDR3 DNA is TGCGCCAGCAGTTGCATACGTCGACAGCCTTCTAACTATGGCTACACCTTC.

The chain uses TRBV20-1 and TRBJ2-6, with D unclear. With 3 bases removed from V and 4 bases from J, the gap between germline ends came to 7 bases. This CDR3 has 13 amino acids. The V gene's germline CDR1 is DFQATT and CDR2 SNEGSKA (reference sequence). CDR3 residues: CSARPAGANVLTF. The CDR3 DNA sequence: TGCAGTGCTAGGCCGGCGGGGGCCAACGTCCTGACTTTC.

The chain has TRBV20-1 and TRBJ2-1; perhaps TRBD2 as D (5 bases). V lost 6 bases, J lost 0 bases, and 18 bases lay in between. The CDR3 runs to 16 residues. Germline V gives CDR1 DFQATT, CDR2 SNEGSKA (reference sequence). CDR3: CSAVGREWSSYNEQFF. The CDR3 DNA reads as TGCAGTGCGGTCGGACGGGAATGGAGCTCCTACAATGAGCAGTTCTTC.

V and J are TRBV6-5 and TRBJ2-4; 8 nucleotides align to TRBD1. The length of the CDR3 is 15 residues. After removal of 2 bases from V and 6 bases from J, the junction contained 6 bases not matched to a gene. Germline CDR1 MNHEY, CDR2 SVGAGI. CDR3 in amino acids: CASSYDQGALNIQYF. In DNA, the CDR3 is TGTGCCAGCAGTTACGACCAGGGGGCTTTAAACATTCAGTACTTC.

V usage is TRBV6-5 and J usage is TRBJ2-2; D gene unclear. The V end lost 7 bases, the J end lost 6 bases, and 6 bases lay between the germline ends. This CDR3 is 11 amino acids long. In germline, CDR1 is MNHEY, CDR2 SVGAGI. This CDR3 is CASTLAGELFF. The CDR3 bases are TGTGCCAGCACCTTGGCCGGGGAGCTGTTTTTT.

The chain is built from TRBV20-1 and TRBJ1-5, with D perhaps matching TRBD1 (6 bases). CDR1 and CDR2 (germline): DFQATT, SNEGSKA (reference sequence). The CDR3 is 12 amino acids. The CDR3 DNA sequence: TGCAGCATAAGACAGGGCAATCAGCCCCAGCATTTT. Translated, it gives CSIRQGNQPQHF.

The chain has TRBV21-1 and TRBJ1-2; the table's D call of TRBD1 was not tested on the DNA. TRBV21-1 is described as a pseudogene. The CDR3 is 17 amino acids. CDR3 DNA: TGTGCCAGCAGCAAAGGGGACAGAGGTTCCGGGGGGTATGGCTACACCTTC. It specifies CASSKGDRGSGGYGYTF.

DNA for the CDR3: TGTGCCAGCAGTTACGGAGCACCACAGCACAATGAGCAGTTCTTC. Translated, it gives CASSYGAPQHNEQFF. The genes are TRBV6-5 and TRBJ2-1; D remains unclear. This CDR3 contains 15 residues. The germline V gene has CDR1 MNHEY and CDR2 SVGAGI. V lost 2 bases, J lost 5 bases, and 13 bases lay in between.

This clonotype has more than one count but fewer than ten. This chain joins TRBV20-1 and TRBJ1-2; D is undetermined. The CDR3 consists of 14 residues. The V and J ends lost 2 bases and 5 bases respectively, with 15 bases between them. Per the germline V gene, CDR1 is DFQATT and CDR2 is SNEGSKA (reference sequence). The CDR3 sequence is CSARYGSPSYGYTF. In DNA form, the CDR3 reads TGCAGTGCTAGATACGGTTCCCCAAGTTATGGCTACACCTTC.

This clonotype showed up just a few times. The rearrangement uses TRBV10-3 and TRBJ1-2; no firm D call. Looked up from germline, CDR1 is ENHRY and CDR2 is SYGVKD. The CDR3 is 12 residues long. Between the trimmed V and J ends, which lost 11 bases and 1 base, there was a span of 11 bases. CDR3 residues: CASKASNYGYTF. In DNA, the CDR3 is TGTGCCTCCAAGGCCAGTAACTATGGCTACACCTTC.

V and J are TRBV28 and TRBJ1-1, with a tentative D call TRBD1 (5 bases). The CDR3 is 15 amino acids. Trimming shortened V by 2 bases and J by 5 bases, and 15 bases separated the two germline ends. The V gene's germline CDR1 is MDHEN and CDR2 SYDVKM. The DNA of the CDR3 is TGTGCCAGCAGTTTAACATTGGGGCAGAGGACTGAAGCTTTCTTT. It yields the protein CASSLTLGQRTEAFF. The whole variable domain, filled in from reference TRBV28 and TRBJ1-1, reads DVKVTQSSRYLVKRTGEKVFLECVQDMDHENMFWYRQDPGLGLRLIYFSYDVKMKEKGDIPEGYSVSREKKERFSLILESASTNQTSMYLCASSLTLGQRTEAFFGQGTRLTVV.

The CDR3 reads CASSIVGLSNQPQHF. DNA for the CDR3: TGTGCCAGTAGTATAGTCGGACTCTCCAATCAGCCCCAGCATTTT. The chain employs TRBV19 and TRBJ1-5, with D unclear. Germline-derived CDR1 and CDR2 are LNHDA and SQIVND (reference sequence). This CDR3 is 15 amino acids long. With 1 base removed from V and 3 bases from J, the gap between germline ends came to 10 bases. The variable domain in full, completed from reference TRBV19 and TRBJ1-5, reads DGGITQSPKYLFRKEGQNVTLSCEQNLNHDAMYWYRQDPGQGLRLIYYSQIVNDFQKGDIAEGYSVSREKKESFPLTVTSAQKNPTAFYLCASSIVGLSNQPQHFGDGTRLSIL.

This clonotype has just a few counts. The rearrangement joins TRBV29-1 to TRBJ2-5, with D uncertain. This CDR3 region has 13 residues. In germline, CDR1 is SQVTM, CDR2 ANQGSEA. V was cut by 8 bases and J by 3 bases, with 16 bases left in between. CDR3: CSFRLAQKETQYF. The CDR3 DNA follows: TGCAGCTTCCGACTCGCACAGAAAGAGACCCAGTACTTC.

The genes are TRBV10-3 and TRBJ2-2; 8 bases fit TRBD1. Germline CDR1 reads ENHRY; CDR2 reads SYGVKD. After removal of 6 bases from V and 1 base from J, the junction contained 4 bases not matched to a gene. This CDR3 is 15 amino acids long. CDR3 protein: CAISLGTGNTGELFF. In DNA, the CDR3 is TGTGCCATCAGCCTCGGGACAGGGAACACCGGGGAGCTGTTTTTT.

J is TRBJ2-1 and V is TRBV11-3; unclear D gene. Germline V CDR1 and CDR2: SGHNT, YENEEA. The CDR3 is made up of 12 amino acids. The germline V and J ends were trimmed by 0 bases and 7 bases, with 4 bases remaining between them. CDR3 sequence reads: CASSLDRNEQFF. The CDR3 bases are TGTGCCAGCAGCTTAGACCGGAATGAGCAGTTCTTC.

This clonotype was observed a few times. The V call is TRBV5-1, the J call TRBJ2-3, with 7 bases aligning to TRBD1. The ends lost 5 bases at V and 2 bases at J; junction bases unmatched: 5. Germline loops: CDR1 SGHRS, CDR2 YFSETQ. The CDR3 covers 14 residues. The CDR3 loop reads CASSRDRLTDTQYF. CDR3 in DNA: TGCGCCAGCAGTAGGGACAGACTCACAGATACGCAGTATTTT.

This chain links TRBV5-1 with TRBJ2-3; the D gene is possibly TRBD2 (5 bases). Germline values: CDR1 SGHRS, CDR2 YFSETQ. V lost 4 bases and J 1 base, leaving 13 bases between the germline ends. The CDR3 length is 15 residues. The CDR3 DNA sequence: TGCGCCAGCAGCCCCGAGGGAGCCGGCACAGATACGCAGTATTTT. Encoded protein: CASSPEGAGTDTQYF.

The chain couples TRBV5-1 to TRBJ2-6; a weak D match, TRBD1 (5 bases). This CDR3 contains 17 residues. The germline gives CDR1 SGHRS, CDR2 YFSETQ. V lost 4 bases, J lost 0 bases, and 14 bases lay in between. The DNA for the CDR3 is TGCGCCAGCAGCCGCCAGACAGCCGACTCTGGGGCCAACGTCCTGACTTTC. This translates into CASSRQTADSGANVLTF.